This T cell receptor (beta chain) was profiled in a study of blood T cell repertoires in COVID-19. At the level of the study: Samples taken during acute and convalescent COVID-19 were collected in the United States, Italy and Spain.

Clones were sequenced by immunoSEQ multiplex PCR, and TCRdb holds only the in-frame ones, with some missing. Of some 96,000 clones in the sample, approximately 86% were seen once. CDR3 length equals 15 residues. Germline assignment: CDR1 MNHNY and CDR2 SVGAGI (reference sequence). Trimming took 6 bases from V and 1 from J; bases not matched to a gene: 4. V gene TRBV6-6 combines with J gene TRBJ2-2; 8 positions match TRBD2. The sequence was obtained from a man in his forties or fifties with active or convalescent COVID-19. Material for sequencing was peripheral blood. The CDR3 is CASSRGLVNTGELFF. The DNA of the CDR3 is TGTGCCAGCAGCCGGGGACTAGTGAACACCGGGGAGCTGTTTTTT.